Detailed here is one T cell receptor beta chain. This sample was taken from a study of blood T cell repertoires in COVID-19. Original handling: Reference gene primer amplification gave estimated nucleated cell counts. Repertoires were generated with immunoSEQ multiplex PCR, while TCRdb's copy carries only in-frame clones and drops some. V and J calls and clone size are copied from that table; D and trimming were computed from the DNA. The sample includes over 120,000 clones, about four fifths seen only once; the top ten take approximately 4%. V shed 2 bases and J shed 1 base, with 9 bases lying between them. Per the germline V gene, CDR1 is MNHEY and CDR2 is SVGAGI. This CDR3 spans 14 amino acids.

The chain links TRBV6-5 to TRBJ2-7, with D tentatively TRBD2 (6 bases). This receptor was identified in a woman aged 60 to 75 with acute or convalescent COVID-19. Sample: peripheral blood. Here the CDR3 reads CASSYGRGSYEQYF. CDR3 nucleotides: TGTGCCAGCAGTTACGGACGGGGGTCCTACGAGCAGTACTTC.